This T cell receptor (beta chain) was retrieved from a study of blood T cell repertoires in COVID-19. Background on the study: Donors in the United States, Italy and Spain gave samples during acute or convalescent COVID-19.

The protocol was immunoSEQ multiplex PCR, while the TCRdb copy is restricted to in-frame clones and leaves out a portion. The sample has about 69,000 clones, 79% seen once. CDR1 is KGHSH, CDR2 LQKENI, per germline. The CDR3 sequence is 16 residues long. Trimming took off 1 base at V and 0 bases at J, with 9 bases between the two ends. This chain connects TRBV18 to TRBJ1-4; no reliable D call. This TCR came from a man in his 60s with acute or convalescent COVID-19. Sequenced sample: peripheral blood. CDR3 sequence (DNA): TGTGCCAGCTCACCACTGACAATTACAACTAATGAAAAACTGTTTTTT. This codes for CASSPLTITTNEKLFF.